The present TCR beta chain was sequenced within a study of early T cells in non-severe SARS-CoV-2 infection. This clonotype has just a few counts. Trimming took off 6 bases at V and 4 bases at J, with 10 bases between the two ends. The CDR3 sequence is 13 residues long. The germline gives CDR1 MNHNS, CDR2 SASEGT. TCRdb itself ran the 5' RACE reads through MiXCR, one entry per CDR3 protein. The table has about 98,000 distinct CDR3 sequences, approximately 14% seen once. J is TRBJ2-1 and V is TRBV6-1; D uncertain. The receptor was derived from an adult who was a healthcare worker with PCR-confirmed SARS-CoV-2 infection or an uninfected control (not recorded which). Input material: whole blood. CDR3 nucleotides: TGTGCCAGCAGCGACGACGCGTACAATGAGCAGTTCTTC. Translating gives CASSDDAYNEQFF.